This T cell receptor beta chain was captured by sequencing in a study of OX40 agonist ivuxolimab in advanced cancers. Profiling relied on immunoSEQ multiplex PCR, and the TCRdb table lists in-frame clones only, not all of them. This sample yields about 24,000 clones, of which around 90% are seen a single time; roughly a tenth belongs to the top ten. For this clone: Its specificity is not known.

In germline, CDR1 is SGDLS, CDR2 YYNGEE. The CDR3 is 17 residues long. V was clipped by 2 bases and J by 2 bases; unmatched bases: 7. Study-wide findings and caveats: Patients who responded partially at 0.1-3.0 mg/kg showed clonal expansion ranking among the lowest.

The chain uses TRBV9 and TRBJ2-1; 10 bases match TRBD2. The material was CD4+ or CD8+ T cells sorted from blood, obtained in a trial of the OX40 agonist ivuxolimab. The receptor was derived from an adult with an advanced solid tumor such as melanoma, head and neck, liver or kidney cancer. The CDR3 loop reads CASSVSSGGLPYNEQFF. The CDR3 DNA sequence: TGTGCCAGCAGCGTCTCTAGCGGGGGCCTTCCCTACAATGAGCAGTTCTTC.